These 13 T cell receptor beta chains were all obtained from the same sample, sequenced in a study of shared clonotypes between healthy human individuals. Libraries were prepared by immunoSEQ multiplex PCR; TCRdb keeps only in-frame clonotypes and omits some of them. The table shows some 790,000 clones, with around 70% occurring only once. Sequenced material: memory CD4+ T cells sorted from blood. The subset was: CD45RA-negative fraction. The receptors were sampled from a woman aged 25 to 39 in good health.

This clone was seen once. V usage is TRBV2 and J usage is TRBJ1-2, with D tentatively TRBD1 (6 bases). The V end lost 5 bases, the J end lost 2 bases, and 15 bases lay between the germline ends. The CDR3 runs 15 residues. Germline V gene sequence: CDR1 SNHLY, CDR2 FYNNEI. CDR3 loop: CASSRLAGANYGYTF. As DNA, the CDR3 is TGTGCCAGCAGTCGTCTGGCGGGGGCGAACTATGGCTACACCTTC.

This clone came up once. The chain is built from TRBV7-6 and TRBJ2-5; 7 bases line up with TRBD2. The germline V gene encodes CDR1 SGHVS and CDR2 FNYEAQ. The ends lost 4 bases at V and 1 base at J; junction bases unmatched: 12. This CDR3 has 17 amino acids. CDR3 protein: CASSSYFQASGQETQYF. The CDR3 DNA is TGTGCCAGCAGCTCCTACTTCCAGGCTAGCGGCCAAGAGACCCAGTACTTC.

The chain has TRBV18 and TRBJ2-2; weak D call: TRBD2 (6 bases). Per the germline V gene, CDR1 is KGHSH and CDR2 is LQKENI. Trimming left V 2 bases short and J 3 bases short, with 10 bases between. CDR3 size: 15 residues. CDR3 residues: CASSPTGEYTGELFF. The CDR3 nucleotides are TGTGCCAGCTCACCAACGGGAGAGTACACCGGGGAGCTGTTTTTT.

The genes are TRBV9 and TRBJ1-3; 10 bases are a match to TRBD1. J gave up 0 bases and V 3 bases, and 3 bases lay outside the gene matches. CDR1 is SGDLS, CDR2 YYNGEE, per germline. The CDR3 totals 16 residues. The CDR3 protein is CASSEGTGDSGNTIYF. CDR3 bases: TGTGCCAGCAGCGAGGGGACAGGGGACTCTGGAAACACCATATATTTT.

This chain uses TRBV14 with TRBJ2-1, with 11 bases matching TRBD2. This CDR3 region has 20 residues. Unmatched junction bases numbered 18, after V lost 1 base and J lost 7 bases. CDR1 and CDR2 from the germline V gene are SGHDN and FVKESK. This chain's CDR3 is CASSQGLDWGASGRWNEQFF. Written as DNA, the CDR3 is TGTGCCAGCAGCCAAGGACTGGATTGGGGCGCTAGCGGGAGGTGGAATGAGCAGTTCTTC.

The chain links TRBV28 to TRBJ2-7; TRBD2 matches 12 bases. The CDR3 has 14 amino acids. V lost 6 bases, J lost 6 bases, and 6 bases stayed unmatched. The germline gives CDR1 MDHEN, CDR2 SYDVKM. The CDR3 region has the DNA TGTGCCAGCAGCCCAAGACTAGCGGGAGCCGAGCAGTACTTC. Translated: CASSPRLAGAEQYF.

V is TRBV6-5 and J is TRBJ2-5, with D possibly being TRBD2 (6 bases). This CDR3 contains 14 residues. With 8 bases removed from V and 4 bases from J, the gap between germline ends came to 17 bases. In germline, CDR1 is MNHEY, CDR2 SVGAGI. The CDR3 bases are TGTGCCAGCGCCCCCGGGAGCCGGGGAGAGACCCAGTACTTC. It encodes CASAPGSRGETQYF.

V and J are TRBV2 and TRBJ2-1; 10 bases match TRBD2. CDR3 length equals 17 residues. The V gene's germline CDR1 is SNHLY and CDR2 FYNNEI. Trimming took 8 bases from V and 5 from J; bases not matched to a gene: 15. The DNA of the CDR3 is TGTGCCAGCGCCCTCTTACGGTTAGCGGGAGGCCACAATGAGCAGTTCTTC. Residues: CASALLRLAGGHNEQFF. The variable domain in full, completed from reference TRBV2 and TRBJ2-1, reads EPEVTQTPSHQVTQMGQEVILRCVPISNHLYFYWYRQILGQKVEFLVSFYNNEISEKSEIFDDQFSVERPDGSNFTLKIRSTKLEDSAMYFCASALLRLAGGHNEQFFGPGTRLTVL.

The chain couples TRBV4-1 to TRBJ1-3; tentative D call: TRBD1 (5 bases). Deletions cut 4 bases from V and 8 bases from J, with 21 bases between. Germline CDR1 reads MGHRA; CDR2 reads YSYEKL. This CDR3 has 16 residues. CDR3 residues: CASSPHRRADADTIYF. DNA for the CDR3: TGCGCCAGCAGCCCGCACAGGAGGGCGGACGCGGACACCATATATTTT.

The chain uses TRBV7-9 and TRBJ2-1; weak D call: TRBD1 (6 bases). Germline assignment: CDR1 SEHNR and CDR2 FQNEAQ (reference sequence). The V and J ends lost 5 bases and 5 bases respectively, with 10 bases between them. The CDR3 loop spans 13 amino acids. DNA of the CDR3: TGTGCCAGCAGCGAACAGGGCAACAATGAGCAGTTCTTC. Amino acids: CASSEQGNNEQFF.

This clone was seen a few times. The rearrangement uses TRBV5-1 and TRBJ1-1, with TRBD1 matching over 10 bases. CDR3 length: 16 residues. Germline loops: CDR1 SGHRS, CDR2 YFSETQ. Unmatched junction bases numbered 3, after V lost 1 base and J lost 0 bases. The CDR3 loop reads CASSLLGQGMNTEAFF. The DNA for the CDR3 is TGCGCCAGCAGCTTGCTGGGACAGGGGATGAACACTGAAGCTTTCTTT.

The chain links TRBV25-1 to TRBJ1-3; D gene uncertain. Per germline, CDR1 MGHDK and CDR2 SYGVNS. The V gene lost 5 bases and the J gene lost 4 bases, with 9 bases spanning the gap. CDR3 size: 13 residues. The DNA of the CDR3 is TGTGCCAGCAGTTCTTTGGACGGAAACACCATATATTTT. Translated, it gives CASSSLDGNTIYF.

This sequence joins TRBV21-1 and TRBJ2-1. TRBV21-1 has pseudogene status. CDR3 size: 12 residues. The chain's CDR3 is CASSPKVPEQFF. As DNA, the CDR3 is TGTGCCAGCAGCCCGAAAGTTCCTGAGCAGTTCTTC.